This T cell receptor (beta chain) comes out of a study of vaccination and CD4 T cells after COVID-19. Treatment here: roughly 11-day PBMC culture with coronavirus spike peptide pools or control peptides (ViraFEST assay). To note about this clonotype: What it binds is unknown.

CDR3 size: 14 residues. The germline V gene encodes CDR1 DFQATT and CDR2 SNEGSKA (reference sequence). J was trimmed by 7 bases and V by 3 bases; bases with no gene match: 4. Sequencing of the DNA from cultured CD4+ T cells was carried out with the Oncomine TCR Beta short-read assay. TCRdb used MiXCR to reprocess the PCR reads, holding one entry per CDR3 protein. This sample has around 18,000 distinct CDR3 sequences, with 53% found just once. The rearrangement links TRBV20-1 to TRBJ2-1, with 12 bases aligning to TRBD2. The starting material was CD4+ T cells from blood, cultured in vitro, obtained before SARS-CoV-2 vaccination. The receptor was isolated from a human donor who had recovered from COVID-19. CDR3: CSASGLAGGNEQFF. The CDR3 coding sequence is TGCAGTGCTAGTGGGCTAGCGGGAGGGAATGAGCAGTTCTTC.